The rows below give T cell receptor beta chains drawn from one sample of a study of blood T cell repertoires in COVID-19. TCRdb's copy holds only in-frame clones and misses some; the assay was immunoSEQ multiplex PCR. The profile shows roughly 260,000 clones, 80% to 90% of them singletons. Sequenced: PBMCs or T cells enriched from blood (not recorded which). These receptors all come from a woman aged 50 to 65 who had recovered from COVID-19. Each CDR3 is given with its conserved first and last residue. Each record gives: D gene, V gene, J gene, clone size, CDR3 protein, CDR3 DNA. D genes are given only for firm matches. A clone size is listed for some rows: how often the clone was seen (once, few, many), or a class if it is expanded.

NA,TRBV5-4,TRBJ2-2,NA,CASSWTLANTGELFF,TGTGCCAGCAGCTGGACACTCGCGAACACCGGGGAGCTGTTTTTT
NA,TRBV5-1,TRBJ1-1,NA,CASSLLQGEAFF,TGCGCCAGCAGCTTGTTACAGGGCGAAGCTTTCTTT
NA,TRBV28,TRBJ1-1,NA,CASIVGGFMGLNTEAFF,TGTGCCAGCATCGTGGGGGGTTTTATGGGTTTAAACACTGAAGCTTTCTTT
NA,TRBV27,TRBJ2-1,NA,CASSFDTYNEQFF,TGTGCCAGCAGTTTTGACACCTACAATGAGCAGTTCTTC
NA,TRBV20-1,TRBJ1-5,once,CSASEVGHQHF,TGCAGTGCTAGCGAAGTAGGACACCAGCATTTT
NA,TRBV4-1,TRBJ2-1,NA,CASSQPGLSNEQFF,TGCGCCAGCAGCCAACCGGGACTCTCGAATGAGCAGTTCTTC
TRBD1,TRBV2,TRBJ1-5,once,CASRDREGQPQHF,TGTGCCAGCAGGGACAGGGAGGGTCAGCCCCAGCATTTT
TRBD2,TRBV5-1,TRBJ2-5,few,CASSTGTSGSLETQYF,TGCGCCAGCAGCACCGGGACTAGCGGGAGTTTAGAGACCCAGTACTTC
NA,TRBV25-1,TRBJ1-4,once,CASSDLLTDEKLFF,TGTGCCAGCAGTGATCTATTAACGGATGAAAAACTGTTTTTT
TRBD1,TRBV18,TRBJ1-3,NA,CASSWDRASGNTIYF,TGTGCCAGTTCATGGGACAGGGCTTCCGGAAACACCATATATTTT
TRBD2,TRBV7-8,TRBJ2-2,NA,CASSRGLAGATGELFF,TGTGCCAGCAGCAGGGGACTAGCGGGAGCTACCGGGGAGCTGTTTTTT
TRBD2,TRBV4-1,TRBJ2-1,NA,CASSLRGWNSGSGSSYNEQFF,TGCGCCAGCAGCCTCAGGGGATGGAATAGCGGGAGCGGCAGCTCCTACAATGAGCAGTTCTTC
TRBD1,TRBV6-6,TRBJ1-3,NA,CASSYSADRGNTIYF,TGTGCCAGCAGTTACTCCGCAGACAGGGGGAACACCATATATTTT
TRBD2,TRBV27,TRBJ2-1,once,CASRSTSGIPFNEQFF,TGTGCCAGCAGGTCGACTAGCGGGATCCCCTTTAATGAGCAGTTCTTC
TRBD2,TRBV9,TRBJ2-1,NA,CASSVGFLAGGKNEQFF,TGTGCCAGCAGCGTAGGATTTCTAGCGGGAGGTAAGAATGAGCAGTTCTTC
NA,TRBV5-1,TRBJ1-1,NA,CASSLGTVNTEAFF,TGCGCCAGCAGCTTGGGGACAGTTAACACTGAAGCTTTCTTT
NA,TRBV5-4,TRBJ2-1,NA,CASSILRGYNEQFF,TGTGCCAGCAGCATTCTCCGCGGATACAATGAGCAGTTCTTC
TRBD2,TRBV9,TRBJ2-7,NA,CASSVDPSGVGAYEQYF,TGTGCCAGCAGCGTAGATCCTAGCGGGGTGGGGGCCTACGAGCAGTACTTC
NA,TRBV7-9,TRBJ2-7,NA,CASSSTEPYEQYF,TGTGCCAGCAGCTCGACAGAACCCTACGAGCAGTACTTC
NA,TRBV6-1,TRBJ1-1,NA,CASSERSLMNTEAFF,TGTGCCAGCAGTGAGAGATCCTTGATGAACACTGAAGCTTTCTTT
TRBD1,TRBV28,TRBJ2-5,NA,CASSIGQGETQYF,TGTGCCAGCAGTATAGGACAGGGAGAGACCCAGTACTTC
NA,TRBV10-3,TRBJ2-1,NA,CAISAHGTPYNEQFF,TGTGCCATCAGTGCCCACGGGACTCCCTACAATGAGCAGTTCTTC
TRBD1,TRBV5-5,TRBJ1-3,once,CASRVTGSGNTIYF,TGTGCCAGCAGGGTGACAGGGTCTGGAAACACCATATATTTT
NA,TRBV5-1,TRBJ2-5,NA,CASSIGTFEETQYF,TGCGCCAGCAGCATAGGGACTTTCGAAGAGACCCAGTACTTC
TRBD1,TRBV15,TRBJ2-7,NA,CATSGRDRGAYEQYF,TGTGCCACCAGCGGCAGGGACAGGGGCGCCTACGAGCAGTACTTC
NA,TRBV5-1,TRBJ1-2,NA,CASSLVLGAKYGYTF,TGCGCCAGCAGCTTGGTGCTCGGAGCCAAATATGGCTACACCTTC
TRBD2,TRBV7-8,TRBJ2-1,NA,CASSPSGRANYNEQFF,TGTGCCAGCAGCCCGAGCGGGAGGGCCAACTACAATGAGCAGTTCTTC
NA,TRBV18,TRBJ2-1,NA,CASSRLGISYNEQFF,TGTGCCAGCTCGCGACTAGGCATCTCCTACAATGAGCAGTTCTTC
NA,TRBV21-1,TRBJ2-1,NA,CASSDRLAGGPHNEQFF,TGTGCCAGCAGCGATAGACTAGCGGGAGGGCCACACAATGAGCAGTTCTTC
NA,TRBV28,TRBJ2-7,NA,CASSLLGGEQYF,TGTGCCAGCAGTTTACTAGGAGGCGAGCAGTACTTC
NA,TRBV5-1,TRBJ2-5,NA,CASSLGGPSGETQYF,TGCGCCAGCAGCTTGGGGGGGCCGTCTGGCGAGACCCAGTACTTC
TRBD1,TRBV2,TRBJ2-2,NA,CASSEAGGTGELFF,TGTGCCAGCAGTGAGGCAGGGGGCACCGGGGAGCTGTTTTTT
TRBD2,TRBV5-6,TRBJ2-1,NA,CASSARDYSSYNEQFF,TGTGCCAGCAGCGCCCGGGACTACAGCTCCTACAATGAGCAGTTCTTC
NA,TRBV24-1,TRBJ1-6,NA,CATSDSGRPLHF,TGTGCCACCAGTGATTCTGGGAGGCCCCTCCACTTT
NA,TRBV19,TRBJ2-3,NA,CASSTGGRGTDTQYF,TGTGCCAGTAGTACCGGGGGAAGGGGCACAGATACGCAGTATTTT
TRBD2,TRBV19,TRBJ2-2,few,CASSALTSGSGGGELFF,TGTGCCAGTAGTGCATTGACTAGCGGGAGTGGTGGCGGGGAGCTGTTTTTT
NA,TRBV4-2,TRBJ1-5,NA,CASSQDLMTNDQPQHF,TGTGCCAGCAGCCAAGATTTAATGACAAATGATCAGCCCCAGCATTTT
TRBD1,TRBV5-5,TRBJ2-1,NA,CASSGTGVVYEQFF,TGTGCCAGCAGCGGGACAGGGGTAGTGTACGAGCAGTTCTTC
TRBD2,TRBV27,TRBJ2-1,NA,CASGAGGIYNEQFF,TGTGCCAGTGGAGCGGGAGGTATTTACAATGAGCAGTTCTTC
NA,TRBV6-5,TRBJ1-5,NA,CASSYNGMGNQPQHF,TGTGCCAGCAGTTACAACGGGATGGGCAATCAGCCCCAGCATTTT
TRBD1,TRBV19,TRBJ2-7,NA,CASSPRQGLGEQYF,TGTGCCAGTAGTCCGAGACAGGGGCTGGGCGAGCAGTACTTC
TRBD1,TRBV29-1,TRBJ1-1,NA,CSASRQGKGAFF,TGCAGCGCCTCCCGACAGGGAAAAGGGGCTTTCTTT
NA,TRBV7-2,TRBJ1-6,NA,CASSLAGSWSSPLHF,TGTGCCAGCAGCTTAGCCGGGAGTTGGAGTTCACCCCTCCACTTT
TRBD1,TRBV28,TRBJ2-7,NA,CASSQRQGRRAHEQYF,TGTGCCAGCAGTCAAAGACAGGGGCGAAGAGCTCACGAGCAGTACTTC
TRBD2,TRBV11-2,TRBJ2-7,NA,CASSAASGSYEQYF,TGTGCCAGCAGCGCGGCTAGCGGTTCCTACGAGCAGTACTTC
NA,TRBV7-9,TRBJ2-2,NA,CASSLRDTGELFF,TGTGCCAGCAGCTTACGGGACACCGGGGAGCTGTTTTTT
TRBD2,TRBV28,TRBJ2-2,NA,CASSRLAGGHTGELFF,TGTGCCAGCAGCCGCCTAGCGGGAGGGCACACCGGGGAGCTGTTTTTT
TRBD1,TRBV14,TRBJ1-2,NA,CASVKGAGDYGYTF,TGTGCCAGCGTCAAGGGGGCGGGCGACTATGGCTACACCTTC
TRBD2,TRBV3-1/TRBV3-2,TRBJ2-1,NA,CASSQIWTSGLYNEQFF,TGTGCCAGCAGCCAAATTTGGACTAGCGGCCTCTACAATGAGCAGTTCTTC
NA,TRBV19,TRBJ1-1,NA,CASSLNGENTEAFF,TGTGCCAGTAGTCTAAACGGGGAGAACACTGAAGCTTTCTTT
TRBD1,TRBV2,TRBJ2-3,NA,CASRVQPGQGAGDTQYF,TGTGCCAGCAGGGTACAGCCCGGCCAGGGGGCAGGTGATACGCAGTATTTT
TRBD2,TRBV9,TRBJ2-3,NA,CASSVEIEGLAEGGTDTQYF,TGTGCCAGCAGCGTAGAAATTGAGGGACTAGCGGAGGGGGGCACAGATACGCAGTATTTT
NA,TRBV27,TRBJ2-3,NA,CASSLAGPDTQYF,TGTGCCAGCAGTTTGGCGGGCCCAGATACGCAGTATTTT
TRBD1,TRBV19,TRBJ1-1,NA,CASRTGLNTEAFF,TGTGCCAGTAGGACAGGGCTGAACACTGAAGCTTTCTTT
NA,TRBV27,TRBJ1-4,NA,CASSLSFLRTNEKLFF,TGTGCCAGCAGTTTATCTTTTCTTAGAACTAATGAAAAACTGTTTTTT
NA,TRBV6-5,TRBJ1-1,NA,CASSYLAKNTEAFF,TGTGCCAGCAGTTACTTGGCCAAGAACACTGAAGCTTTCTTT